This TCR beta chain comes out of a study of cytomegalovirus exposure and HLA in healthy donors. Study-level information: The roughly 120 million unique TCR beta sequences, from roughly 180 million T cells, were found by an earlier analysis.

V lost 3 bases to trimming and J lost 4 bases; unmatched junction nucleotides: 8. Per germline, CDR1 KGHSH and CDR2 LQKENI. The CDR3 spans 15 residues. Unrecorded immune exposures were likely, despite nominal health at sampling. The PCR used 60 Vbeta and 13 Jbeta primers. Measured with immunoSEQ multiplex PCR; TCRdb has only the in-frame clones, and not every one. Altogether approximately 150,000 clones are present, 77% being singletons, with the ten largest covering approximately 1.5%. This rearrangement joins TRBV18 to TRBJ1-2; 7 bases match TRBD1. The TCR was taken from a female donor in good health and CMV-seronegative. The sequenced sample consisted of PBMCs. In DNA, the CDR3 is TGTGCCAGCTCACCGGATGGCAGGGGGGTCTATGGCTACACCTTC. This encodes CASSPDGRGVYGYTF.